Listed below are T cell receptor beta chains from one sample, sequenced in a study of blood T cell repertoires in COVID-19. Sequencing was performed with immunoSEQ multiplex PCR; in TCRdb, only in-frame clones are kept and a portion is missing. Among some 230,000 clones listed, 85% were seen once. Sequences were obtained from peripheral blood. These receptors all stem from a man in his forties with acute or convalescent COVID-19. CDR3s include the opening cysteine and the closing phenylalanine or tryptophan. Fields, in order: J gene, V gene, D gene, clone size, CDR3 DNA, CDR3 protein. A D gene is named only where the DNA matches it firmly. Clone sizes are given selectively: once, few, many, or a class where the clone is expanded.

j_call: TRBJ2-3
v_call: TRBV7-2
d_call: TRBD1
clone_size: NA
cdr3_nt: TGTGCCAGCAGCCCTCCGGGACAGATAACAGATACGCAGTATTTT
cdr3_aa: CASSPPGQITDTQYF

j_call: TRBJ1-5
v_call: TRBV28
d_call: NA
clone_size: NA
cdr3_nt: TGTGCCAGCAGTTTAGAGGGGAGGGGAGACAATCAGCCCCAGCATTTT
cdr3_aa: CASSLEGRGDNQPQHF

j_call: TRBJ2-5
v_call: TRBV5-1
d_call: TRBD2
clone_size: NA
cdr3_nt: TGCGCCTCCTCAGACCTAGCGGGGTTTGGGGAGACCCAGTACTTC
cdr3_aa: CASSDLAGFGETQYF

j_call: TRBJ2-5
v_call: TRBV4-3
d_call: NA
clone_size: NA
cdr3_nt: TGCGCCAGCAGCCAAGAGAAGACAGAGCAAGAGACCCAGTACTTC
cdr3_aa: CASSQEKTEQETQYF

j_call: TRBJ1-1
v_call: TRBV11-2
d_call: NA
clone_size: NA
cdr3_nt: TGTGCCAGCAGCTCGGGACAGAACACTGAAGCTTTCTTT
cdr3_aa: CASSSGQNTEAFF

j_call: TRBJ1-1
v_call: TRBV7-9
d_call: NA
clone_size: NA
cdr3_nt: TGTGCCAGCAGCTCCAGGGACACTGAAGCTTTCTTT
cdr3_aa: CASSSRDTEAFF

j_call: TRBJ2-5
v_call: TRBV4-3
d_call: NA
clone_size: NA
cdr3_nt: TGCGCCAGCAGCCAAGATAAGGGGTGGGAGACCCAGTACTTC
cdr3_aa: CASSQDKGWETQYF

j_call: TRBJ1-2
v_call: TRBV3-1/TRBV3-2
d_call: NA
clone_size: once
cdr3_nt: TGTGCCAGCAGCCAAGGGATCACCTTGGAGGCCTTC
cdr3_aa: CASSQGITLEAF

j_call: TRBJ1-2
v_call: TRBV10-3
d_call: NA
clone_size: NA
cdr3_nt: TGTGCCATCAGTGAGTCGTTGGGCAGGGGAGAGGTAGACTATGGCTACACCTTC
cdr3_aa: CAISESLGRGEVDYGYTF

j_call: TRBJ2-5
v_call: TRBV5-1
d_call: NA
clone_size: NA
cdr3_nt: TGCGCCAGCGCGGGGCCCCAGGGTAAAGAGACCCAGTACTTC
cdr3_aa: CASAGPQGKETQYF

j_call: TRBJ1-6
v_call: TRBV5-6
d_call: NA
clone_size: NA
cdr3_nt: TGTGCCAGCAGCTTGGACGGTCTAGTACTTAGTTCACCCCTCCACTTT
cdr3_aa: CASSLDGLVLSSPLHF

j_call: TRBJ2-5
v_call: TRBV18
d_call: NA
clone_size: NA
cdr3_nt: TGTGCCAGCTCACCAGGATCGGGGGAGACCCAGTACTTC
cdr3_aa: CASSPGSGETQYF

j_call: TRBJ1-5
v_call: TRBV30
d_call: NA
clone_size: NA
cdr3_nt: TGTGCCTGGAGGAAAGAAGGGGGTACTAGCAATCAGCCCCAGCATTTT
cdr3_aa: CAWRKEGGTSNQPQHF

j_call: TRBJ1-1
v_call: TRBV29-1
d_call: NA
clone_size: NA
cdr3_nt: TGCAGCGTTGTTCTTGCCTCGATGAGAGCTTTCTTT
cdr3_aa: CSVVLASMRAFF

j_call: TRBJ1-6
v_call: TRBV7-3
d_call: NA
clone_size: few
cdr3_nt: TGTGCCAGCAGCCCAGGGACATCGCGTTCACCCCTCCACTTT
cdr3_aa: CASSPGTSRSPLHF

j_call: TRBJ2-7
v_call: TRBV5-1
d_call: NA
clone_size: NA
cdr3_nt: TGCGCCAGCTCTCGTGACAGGCCGGGCTACGAGCAGTACTTC
cdr3_aa: CASSRDRPGYEQYF

j_call: TRBJ2-2
v_call: TRBV3-1/TRBV3-2
d_call: NA
clone_size: NA
cdr3_nt: TGTGCCAGCAGCCAAAGCTTGGGAGGCACCGGGGAGCTGTTTTTT
cdr3_aa: CASSQSLGGTGELFF

j_call: TRBJ1-5
v_call: TRBV7-8
d_call: NA
clone_size: NA
cdr3_nt: TGTGCCAGCAGCTTATCGGGGGGGGCTGGCAATCAGCCCCAGCATTTT
cdr3_aa: CASSLSGGAGNQPQHF

j_call: TRBJ2-3
v_call: TRBV15
d_call: NA
clone_size: NA
cdr3_nt: TGTGCCACCAGCAGTCGTAGGGGGTCAACAGATACGCAGTATTTT
cdr3_aa: CATSSRRGSTDTQYF

j_call: TRBJ2-1
v_call: TRBV13
d_call: TRBD1
clone_size: NA
cdr3_nt: TGTGCCAGCATCCCCCCCGGGACAGAGTACAATGAGCAGTTCTTC
cdr3_aa: CASIPPGTEYNEQFF

j_call: TRBJ1-1
v_call: TRBV28
d_call: NA
clone_size: NA
cdr3_nt: TGTGCCAGCAGTTTAACTGCAGGGAACACTGAAGCTTTCTTT
cdr3_aa: CASSLTAGNTEAFF

j_call: TRBJ1-2
v_call: TRBV4-1
d_call: TRBD1
clone_size: NA
cdr3_nt: TGCGCCAGCAGCCAGTCAACAGGGGATCATGGCTACACCTTC
cdr3_aa: CASSQSTGDHGYTF

j_call: TRBJ1-4
v_call: TRBV19
d_call: NA
clone_size: NA
cdr3_nt: TGTGCCAGTATGGCCCCAGGGCGCGGTAATGAAAAACTGTTTTTT
cdr3_aa: CASMAPGRGNEKLFF

j_call: TRBJ2-2
v_call: TRBV10-3
d_call: NA
clone_size: NA
cdr3_nt: TGTGCCATCAGTGAGAAACAGGGTGGGACCGGGGAGCTGTTTTTT
cdr3_aa: CAISEKQGGTGELFF

j_call: TRBJ2-1
v_call: TRBV5-8
d_call: NA
clone_size: few
cdr3_nt: TGTGCCAGCAGCTTAGCGGATAGCTCCTACAATGAGCAGTTCTTC
cdr3_aa: CASSLADSSYNEQFF

j_call: TRBJ2-1
v_call: TRBV18
d_call: NA
clone_size: NA
cdr3_nt: TGTGCCAGCTCACCATCAGAAACTGAGCAGTTCTTC
cdr3_aa: CASSPSETEQFF

j_call: TRBJ1-1
v_call: TRBV5-1
d_call: TRBD1
clone_size: once
cdr3_nt: TGCGCCAGCAGCTTCGGACAGGCGAGAAACACTGAAGCTTTCTTT
cdr3_aa: CASSFGQARNTEAFF

j_call: TRBJ1-1
v_call: TRBV6-1
d_call: NA
clone_size: once
cdr3_nt: TGTGCCAGCAGTGAAGCGAGGGAGGGCACTGAAGCTTTCTTT
cdr3_aa: CASSEAREGTEAFF

j_call: TRBJ1-1
v_call: TRBV2
d_call: NA
clone_size: NA
cdr3_nt: TGTGCCAGCAGTGTCAATCCGGGACACTTGAACACTGAAGCTTTCTTT
cdr3_aa: CASSVNPGHLNTEAFF

j_call: TRBJ2-1
v_call: TRBV19
d_call: TRBD2
clone_size: NA
cdr3_nt: TGTGCCACCCTGAAGGCCAGCGGGGACTACAATGAGCAGTTCTTC
cdr3_aa: CATLKASGDYNEQFF

j_call: TRBJ2-1
v_call: TRBV4-2
d_call: TRBD1
clone_size: NA
cdr3_nt: TGTGCCAGCAGCGGACGACAGGGGGGTTACAATGAGCAGTTCTTC
cdr3_aa: CASSGRQGGYNEQFF

j_call: TRBJ1-6
v_call: TRBV7-9
d_call: NA
clone_size: NA
cdr3_nt: TGTGCCAGCAGCTTAGTTGGAGAAAGGAATTCACCCCTCCACTTT
cdr3_aa: CASSLVGERNSPLHF

j_call: TRBJ2-7
v_call: TRBV27
d_call: NA
clone_size: NA
cdr3_nt: TGTGCCAGCAGTTTACAAGGGCTTGGCGTGGGGGGATACGAGCAGTACTTC
cdr3_aa: CASSLQGLGVGGYEQYF

j_call: TRBJ1-3
v_call: TRBV10-3
d_call: NA
clone_size: NA
cdr3_nt: TGTGCCATCAGGGCACCCTGGACATCTGGAAACACCATATATTTT
cdr3_aa: CAIRAPWTSGNTIYF

j_call: TRBJ1-2
v_call: TRBV3-1/TRBV3-2
d_call: NA
clone_size: NA
cdr3_nt: TGTGCCAGCAGCCAAGAAGGGACAACCAAGGGTGGCTACACCTTC
cdr3_aa: CASSQEGTTKGGYTF

j_call: TRBJ1-3
v_call: TRBV19
d_call: NA
clone_size: NA
cdr3_nt: TGTGCCAGTAGTCCGGAGGACAGAGGCTCTGGAAACACCATATATTTT
cdr3_aa: CASSPEDRGSGNTIYF

j_call: TRBJ2-3
v_call: TRBV10-3
d_call: TRBD2
clone_size: NA
cdr3_nt: TGTGCCATCAGTGCCACTAGCGGGGTCGCAGATACGCAGTATTTT
cdr3_aa: CAISATSGVADTQYF

j_call: TRBJ1-6
v_call: TRBV9
d_call: NA
clone_size: NA
cdr3_nt: TGTGCCAGCAGCGTAGGTGGTTTGGGCAATTCACCCCTCCACTTT
cdr3_aa: CASSVGGLGNSPLHF

j_call: TRBJ1-6
v_call: TRBV7-3
d_call: NA
clone_size: few
cdr3_nt: TGTGCCAGCAGCTTTGCTAGCGGATCACCCCTCCACTTT
cdr3_aa: CASSFASGSPLHF

j_call: TRBJ1-1
v_call: TRBV5-6
d_call: NA
clone_size: once
cdr3_nt: TGTGCCAGCAGCTGGGAGATGCGGCCGAACACTGAAGCTTTCTTT
cdr3_aa: CASSWEMRPNTEAFF

j_call: TRBJ2-5
v_call: TRBV11-2
d_call: NA
clone_size: once
cdr3_nt: TGTGCCAGCAGCTTAGATACTGGGGGACATTCTCAAGAGACCCAGTACTTC
cdr3_aa: CASSLDTGGHSQETQYF

j_call: TRBJ2-5
v_call: TRBV28
d_call: NA
clone_size: NA
cdr3_nt: TGTGCCAGCTCCTGGGGCGGGACCCAGTACTTC
cdr3_aa: CASSWGGTQYF

j_call: TRBJ2-2
v_call: TRBV7-2
d_call: TRBD2
clone_size: NA
cdr3_nt: TGTGCCAGCAGCTTCCAAGCCGGGACTAGCGGGGGGACCGGGGAGCTGTTTTTT
cdr3_aa: CASSFQAGTSGGTGELFF

j_call: TRBJ1-1
v_call: TRBV20-1
d_call: NA
clone_size: NA
cdr3_nt: TGCAGTGCTAGAGACGGTGAAGCTTTCTTT
cdr3_aa: CSARDGEAFF

j_call: TRBJ2-7
v_call: TRBV5-4
d_call: NA
clone_size: NA
cdr3_nt: TGTGCCAGCAGCTTGGCAGGGAATAGGAACGAGCAGTACTTC
cdr3_aa: CASSLAGNRNEQYF

j_call: TRBJ2-7
v_call: TRBV5-6
d_call: NA
clone_size: NA
cdr3_nt: TGTGCCAGCAGCTTGAGCGCCCTGGACAGTTACGAGCAGTACTTC
cdr3_aa: CASSLSALDSYEQYF

j_call: TRBJ1-1
v_call: TRBV12-3/TRBV12-4
d_call: NA
clone_size: once
cdr3_nt: TGTGCCAGCAGTTTCTCTAGGGGGGAAGCTTTCTTT
cdr3_aa: CASSFSRGEAFF

j_call: TRBJ2-7
v_call: TRBV6-6
d_call: TRBD2
clone_size: NA
cdr3_nt: TGTGCCAGCAGTCAGCGGGGGCCCTCCTACGAGCAGTACTTC
cdr3_aa: CASSQRGPSYEQYF

j_call: TRBJ2-3
v_call: TRBV9
d_call: NA
clone_size: NA
cdr3_nt: TGTGCCAGCAGCGTTGATGGCGGGGATACGCAGTATTTT
cdr3_aa: CASSVDGGDTQYF

j_call: TRBJ2-3
v_call: TRBV18
d_call: NA
clone_size: NA
cdr3_nt: TGTGCCAGCTCACCCTTCCCACAGACAGACACTAGCACAGATACGCAGTATTTT
cdr3_aa: CASSPFPQTDTSTDTQYF

j_call: TRBJ2-3
v_call: TRBV6-4
d_call: TRBD2
clone_size: NA
cdr3_nt: TGTGCCAGCAGTGTCAGCGGGAACTCCCCAGATACGCAGTATTTT
cdr3_aa: CASSVSGNSPDTQYF

j_call: TRBJ1-6
v_call: TRBV23-1
d_call: TRBD1
clone_size: NA
cdr3_nt: TGCGCCAGCAGTCAATATCAGGGGGCTATAAAGAGCTCCTATAATTCACCCCTCCACTTT
cdr3_aa: CASSQYQGAIKSSYNSPLHF

j_call: TRBJ2-7
v_call: TRBV7-9
d_call: NA
clone_size: NA
cdr3_nt: TGTGCCAGCAGCTCCCAATACGAGCAGTACTTC
cdr3_aa: CASSSQYEQYF

j_call: TRBJ1-1
v_call: TRBV27
d_call: NA
clone_size: once
cdr3_nt: TGTGCCAGCAGCACCGCCGCGGGGGGACGGGCTTTCTTT
cdr3_aa: CASSTAAGGRAFF

j_call: TRBJ2-3
v_call: TRBV30
d_call: TRBD2
clone_size: NA
cdr3_nt: TGTGCCTGGAGTCTGCCTAGCGGGGGGGATACAGATACGCAGTATTTT
cdr3_aa: CAWSLPSGGDTDTQYF

j_call: TRBJ2-7
v_call: TRBV11-2
d_call: NA
clone_size: once
cdr3_nt: TGTGCCAGCAGCTTAGATAGTCACGAGCAGTACTTC
cdr3_aa: CASSLDSHEQYF

j_call: TRBJ1-1
v_call: TRBV7-9
d_call: TRBD1
clone_size: NA
cdr3_nt: TGTGCCAGCAGCTCTTTCGGGACAGGTTTGAACACTGAAGCTTTCTTT
cdr3_aa: CASSSFGTGLNTEAFF

j_call: TRBJ1-5
v_call: TRBV7-2
d_call: NA
clone_size: few
cdr3_nt: TGTGCCAGCAGTCGGAGGAGCGGGGCTGTTCAGCCCCAGCATTTT
cdr3_aa: CASSRRSGAVQPQHF

j_call: TRBJ2-7
v_call: TRBV28
d_call: TRBD1
clone_size: NA
cdr3_nt: TGTGCCAGCAGTCCCCCCCCGACAGGGGTCTACGAGCAGTACTTC
cdr3_aa: CASSPPPTGVYEQYF

j_call: TRBJ2-7
v_call: TRBV9
d_call: TRBD2
clone_size: few
cdr3_nt: TGTGCCAGCAGCGTAGCTAGCGGGGGATCCTACGAGCAGTACTTC
cdr3_aa: CASSVASGGSYEQYF